This T cell receptor (beta chain) was observed in a study of shared clonotypes between healthy human individuals. Only Caucasian adults living in Nashville, Tennessee served as donors. On this clone: Germline and junction disagree at one end, which may indicate a read error.

The CDR3 has 15 residues. The germline V gene has CDR1 SNHLY and CDR2 FYNNEI. Repertoires were generated with immunoSEQ multiplex PCR, while TCRdb's copy carries only in-frame clones and drops some. The repertoire consists of approximately 400,000 clones, with roughly 96% occurring once and the leading ten covering more than 0.3%. This sequence joins TRBV2 and TRBJ1-1, with D possibly being TRBD1 (5 bases). Sequencing was performed on memory CD8+ T cells sorted from blood. The subset: CD45RO+ cells pooled with CCR7-negative TemRA cells. The receptor's source is a man aged 25-45 years in good health. The CDR3, as DNA: TGTGCCAGCAGGGAAGGCCCGTTTGGGGGCACTGAAGCTTTCTTT. Protein product: CASREGPFGGTEAFF.